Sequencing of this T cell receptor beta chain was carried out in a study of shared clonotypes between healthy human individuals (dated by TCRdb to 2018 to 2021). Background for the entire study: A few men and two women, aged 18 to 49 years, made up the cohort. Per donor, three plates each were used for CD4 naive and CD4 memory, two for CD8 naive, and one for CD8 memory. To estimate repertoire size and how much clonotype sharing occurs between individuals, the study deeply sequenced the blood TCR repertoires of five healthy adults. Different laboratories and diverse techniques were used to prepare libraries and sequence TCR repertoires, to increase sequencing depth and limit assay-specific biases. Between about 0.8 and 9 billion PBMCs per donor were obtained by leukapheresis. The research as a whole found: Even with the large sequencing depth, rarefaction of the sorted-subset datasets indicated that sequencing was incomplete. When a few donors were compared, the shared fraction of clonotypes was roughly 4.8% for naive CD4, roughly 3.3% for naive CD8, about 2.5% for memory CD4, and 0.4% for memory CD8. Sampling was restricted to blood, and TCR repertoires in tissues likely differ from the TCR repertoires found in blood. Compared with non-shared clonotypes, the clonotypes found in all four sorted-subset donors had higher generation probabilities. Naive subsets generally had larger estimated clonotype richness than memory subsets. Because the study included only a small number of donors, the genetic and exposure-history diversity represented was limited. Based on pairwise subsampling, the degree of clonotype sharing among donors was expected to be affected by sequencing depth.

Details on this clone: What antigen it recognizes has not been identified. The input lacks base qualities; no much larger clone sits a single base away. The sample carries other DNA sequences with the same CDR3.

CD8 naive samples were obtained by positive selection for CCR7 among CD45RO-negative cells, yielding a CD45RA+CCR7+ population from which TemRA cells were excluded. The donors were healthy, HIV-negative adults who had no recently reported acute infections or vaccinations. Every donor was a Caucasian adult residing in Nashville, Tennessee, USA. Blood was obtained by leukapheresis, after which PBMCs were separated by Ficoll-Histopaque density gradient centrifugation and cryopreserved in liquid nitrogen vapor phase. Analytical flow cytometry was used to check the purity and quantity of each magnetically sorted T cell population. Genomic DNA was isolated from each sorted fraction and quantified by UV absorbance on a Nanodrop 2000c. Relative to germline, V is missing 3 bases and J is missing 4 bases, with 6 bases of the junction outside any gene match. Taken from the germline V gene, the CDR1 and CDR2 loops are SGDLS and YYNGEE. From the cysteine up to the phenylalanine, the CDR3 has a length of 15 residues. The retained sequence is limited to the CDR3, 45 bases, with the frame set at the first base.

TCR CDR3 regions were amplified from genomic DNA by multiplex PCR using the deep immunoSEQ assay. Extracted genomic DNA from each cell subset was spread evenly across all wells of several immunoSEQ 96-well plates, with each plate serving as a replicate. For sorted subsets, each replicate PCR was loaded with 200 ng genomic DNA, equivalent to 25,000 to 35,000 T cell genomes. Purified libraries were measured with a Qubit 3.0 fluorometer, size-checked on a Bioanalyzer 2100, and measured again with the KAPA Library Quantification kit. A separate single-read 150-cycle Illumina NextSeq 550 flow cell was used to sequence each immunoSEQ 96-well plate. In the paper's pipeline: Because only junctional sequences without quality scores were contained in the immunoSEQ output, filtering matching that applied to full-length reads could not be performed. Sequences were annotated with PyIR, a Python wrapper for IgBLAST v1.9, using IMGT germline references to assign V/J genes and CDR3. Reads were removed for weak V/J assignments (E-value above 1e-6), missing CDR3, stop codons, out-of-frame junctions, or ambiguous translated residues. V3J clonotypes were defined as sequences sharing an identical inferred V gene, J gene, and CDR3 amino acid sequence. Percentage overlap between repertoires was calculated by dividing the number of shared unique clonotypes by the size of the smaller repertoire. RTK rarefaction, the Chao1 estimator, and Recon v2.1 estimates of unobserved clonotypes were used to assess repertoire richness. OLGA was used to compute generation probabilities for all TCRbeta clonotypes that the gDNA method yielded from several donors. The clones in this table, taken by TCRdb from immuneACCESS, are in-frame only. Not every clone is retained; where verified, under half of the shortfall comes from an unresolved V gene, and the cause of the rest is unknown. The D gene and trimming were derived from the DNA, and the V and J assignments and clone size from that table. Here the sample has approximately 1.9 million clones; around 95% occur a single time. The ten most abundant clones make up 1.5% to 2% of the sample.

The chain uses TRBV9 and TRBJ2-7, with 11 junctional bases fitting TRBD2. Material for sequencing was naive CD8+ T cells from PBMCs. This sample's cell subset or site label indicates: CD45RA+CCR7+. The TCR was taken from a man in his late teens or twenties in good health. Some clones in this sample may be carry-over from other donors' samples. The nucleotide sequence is TGTGCCAGCAGCGCGAGCGGGACTAGCGGTTACGAGCAGTACTTC. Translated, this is CASSASGTSGYEQYF. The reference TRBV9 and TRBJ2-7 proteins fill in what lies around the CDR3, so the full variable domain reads DSGVTQTPKHLITATGQRVTLRCSPRSGDLSVYWYQQSLDQGLQFLIQYYNGEERAKGNILERFSAQQFPDLHSELNLSSLELGDSALYFCASSASGTSGYEQYFGPGTRLTVT.